This T cell receptor beta chain was recorded in a study of blood T cell repertoires in COVID-19. Produced via immunoSEQ multiplex PCR; TCRdb's table is partial and in-frame only. The data show about 50,000 clones, approximately 89% seen once. The CDR3 spans 16 residues. Trimming removed 0 bases from V and 2 bases from J, with 14 bases in between. Germline V lookup: CDR1 MNHEY, CDR2 SVGAGI. V gene TRBV6-5 combines with J gene TRBJ2-7, with D possibly TRBD2 on 5 matching bases. Sequencing was performed on peripheral blood. This receptor was taken from a human donor with active COVID-19. The donor label of this sample is uncertain. CDR3 region: CASSYSDYVGPYEQYF. The CDR3 DNA is TGTGCCAGCAGTTACTCAGACTATGTCGGGCCCTACGAGCAGTACTTC.